Listed here are 12 T cell receptor beta chains from one sample, sequenced in a study of blood T cell repertoires in COVID-19. Profiled with immunoSEQ multiplex PCR; TCRdb holds only in-frame clones, not every one. Here the sample spans around 240,000 clones, 75% to 90% being singletons. Sequenced input: peripheral blood. All receptors derive from a woman aged 30 to 39 who had recovered from COVID-19.

The chain uses TRBV27 and TRBJ2-3; TRBD2 is a possible D gene (7 bases). The CDR3 sequence is 16 residues long. The V gene lost 6 bases and the J gene lost 5 bases, with 21 bases spanning the gap. Germline loops: CDR1 MNHEY, CDR2 SMNVEV (reference sequence). CDR3 DNA sequence: TGTGCCAGCAGCCCAGTGGAGGGGGGGCTCCGAGATACGCAGTATTTT. It codes for CASSPVEGGLRDTQYF.

The chain uses TRBV6-6 and TRBJ2-1, with 7 bases fitting TRBD2. V was clipped by 1 base and J by 5 bases; unmatched bases: 8. The length of the CDR3 is 16 residues. The V gene's germline CDR1 is MNHNY and CDR2 SVGAGI (reference sequence). CDR3 sequence reads: CASSYYPGTTNNEQFF. The CDR3 nucleotides are TGTGCCAGCAGTTACTACCCCGGGACTACAAACAATGAGCAGTTCTTC.

The chain uses TRBV5-6 and TRBJ2-1; 13 nucleotides align to TRBD2. Germline V gives CDR1 SGHDT, CDR2 YYEEEE. There are 15 residues in the CDR3. V dropped 3 bases and J dropped 4; count of bases not matched to a gene: 1. The CDR3 DNA sequence: TGTGCCAGCAGCTGGACTAGCGGGGGTTACAATGAGCAGTTCTTC. It specifies CASSWTSGGYNEQFF.

This clone was detected only once. The chain uses TRBV7-6 and TRBJ2-3, with TRBD2 matching 10 bases. The CDR3 extends over 17 amino acids. Germline V lookup: CDR1 SGHVS, CDR2 FNYEAQ. Unmatched junction bases numbered 4, after V lost 1 base and J lost 0 bases. CDR3 DNA: TGTGCCAGCAGCTTAGGTACTAGCGGGGCTAGCACAGATACGCAGTATTTT. Protein product: CASSLGTSGASTDTQYF.

This chain joins TRBV9 and TRBJ2-7; possible D gene TRBD1, 5 bases. The germline CDR1 and CDR2 sequences are SGDLS and YYNGEE. CDR3 length: 15 residues. V was pared by 0 bases and J by 2 bases, with 12 bases between. This CDR3 is CASSVGVDSTYEQYF. The DNA for the CDR3 is TGTGCCAGCAGCGTAGGGGTTGACAGTACCTACGAGCAGTACTTC.

The V gene is TRBV4-2, the J gene TRBJ2-7; 8 positions agree with TRBD2. The germline V gene encodes CDR1 LGHNA and CDR2 YNFKEQ. This CDR3 contains 15 residues. The V segment lost 0 bases and the J segment 7 bases; nucleotides outside the gene matches: 8. Written as DNA, the CDR3 is TGTGCCAGCAGCCAAGATTTTTTAATAGCGGGAGAGCAGTACTTC. The encoded protein is CASSQDFLIAGEQYF.

The chain joins TRBV7-2 to TRBJ2-5, with TRBD2 matching 10 bases. V lost 2 bases, J lost 4 bases, and 13 bases stayed unmatched. The germline gives CDR1 SGHTA, CDR2 FQGNSA. The CDR3 extends over 18 amino acids. The CDR3 DNA sequence: TGTGCCAGCAGCTTATTGGGGCCAGGAGCGGGGGGGACAGAGACCCAGTACTTC. Its protein product is CASSLLGPGAGGTETQYF.

This clone was observed once. CDR3 region: CASSYSRDEGYEQYF. Written as DNA, the CDR3 is TGTGCCAGCAGTTACTCGAGAGACGAGGGTTACGAGCAGTACTTC. This rearrangement joins TRBV6-5 to TRBJ2-7; a weak D match, TRBD2 (5 bases). Germline CDR1 reads MNHEY; CDR2 reads SVGAGI. Trimming removed 0 bases from V and 4 bases from J, with 13 bases in between. The CDR3 contains 15 residues.

The V call is TRBV4-1, the J call TRBJ2-7; 8 bases fit TRBD2. Germline trimming cut 1 base from V and 2 bases from J; bases unmatched to any gene: 1. This CDR3 spans 14 amino acids. The germline V gene has CDR1 MGHRA and CDR2 YSYEKL. CDR3 protein: CASSQGGGPYEQYF. CDR3 sequence (DNA): TGCGCCAGCAGCCAAGGCGGGGGGCCCTACGAGCAGTACTTC.

This rearrangement joins TRBV9 to TRBJ2-1; the D gene is possibly TRBD1 (6 bases). This CDR3 comprises 15 residues. Trimming removed 4 bases at V and 9 bases at J, with 20 bases between. Germline CDR1 reads SGDLS; CDR2 reads YYNGEE. The CDR3 DNA reads as TGTGCCAGCAGCCCTACAGGAAGTGTAGGGGGTGAGCAGTTCTTC. This codes for CASSPTGSVGGEQFF.

The J gene is TRBJ1-2, the V gene TRBV6-5; TRBD1 matches 8 bases. The V gene's germline CDR1 is MNHEY and CDR2 SVGAGI. V trimming: 6 bases; J trimming: 8 bases; junction bases outside the gene matches: 8. There are 13 residues in the CDR3. The CDR3 is CASSARQGHGYTF. DNA of the CDR3: TGTGCCAGCAGCGCAAGACAGGGGCACGGCTACACCTTC.

V gene TRBV2 combines with J gene TRBJ2-5; 7 nucleotides line up with TRBD2. Per germline, CDR1 SNHLY and CDR2 FYNNEI. The length of the CDR3 is 14 residues. J was trimmed by 1 base and V by 7 bases; bases with no gene match: 6. The CDR3 protein is CASTPGGIQETQYF. CDR3 sequence (DNA): TGTGCCAGCACCCCCGGGGGGATCCAAGAGACCCAGTACTTC.